Listed here are 19 T cell receptor beta chains from one sample, sequenced in a study of identical twins. MiXCR, run by TCRdb on the 5' RACE reads, gives a single entry per CDR3 protein. This sample has under 300,000 distinct CDR3 sequences, with 5.5% to 7.5% found just once. A further study also used this sample, focusing on T cells expressing NK-cell markers.

The sequenced sample was CD8+ T cells sorted from blood. These receptors all come from a woman aged 18-29 years in good health.

This clonotype has more than one count but fewer than ten. Here the CDR3 reads CASSPRTGATEQYF. In DNA form, the CDR3 reads TGTGCCAGCAGCCCACGGACAGGGGCTACCGAGCAGTACTTC. The V call is TRBV9, the J call TRBJ2-7; 9 bases line up with TRBD1. Germline V gives CDR1 SGDLS, CDR2 YYNGEE. The V and J ends lost 4 bases and 6 bases, in that order; junction bases with no gene match: 8. The CDR3 consists of 14 residues.

In its sample, this clonotype was seen a few times. The chain recombines TRBV4-3 with TRBJ2-7; TRBD2 aligns across 12 bases. Trimming removed 1 base from V and 5 bases from J; junction bases left unmatched: 3. The CDR3 consists of 15 residues. The germline V gene encodes CDR1 LGHNA and CDR2 YSLEER. In DNA form, the CDR3 reads TGCGCCAGCAGCCAAGTGACTAGCGGGAGCGACGAGCAGTACTTC. Protein product: CASSQVTSGSDEQYF.

This clonotype was picked up many times. The gene calls are TRBV12-3 or TRBV12-4 and TRBJ2-3, with D possibly matching TRBD2 (7 bases). V was trimmed by 6 bases and J by 6 bases, leaving 19 bases between them. The CDR3 extends over 15 amino acids. The CDR3 region is CASSYGGAEEDTQYF. The DNA of the CDR3 is TGTGCCAGCAGCTATGGGGGGGCCGAAGAGGATACGCAGTATTTT.

This clonotype was detected many times. V is TRBV20-1 and J is TRBJ2-1; a possible D gene is TRBD2 (5 bases). The CDR3 has 16 residues. Trimming left V 0 bases short and J 0 bases short, with 12 bases between. Germline loops: CDR1 DFQATT, CDR2 SNEGSKA (reference sequence). CDR3 coding DNA: TGCAGTGCTAGAGATCTGGCGGGCGCCTCCTACAATGAGCAGTTCTTC. Translation gives CSARDLAGASYNEQFF.

The table lists this clonotype with many counts. In DNA, the CDR3 is TGTGCCAGCAGCTCTAGGAACAATGAGCAGTTCTTC. The encoded protein is CASSSRNNEQFF. The chain combines TRBV5-6 with TRBJ2-1; D gene uncertain. V lost 3 bases and J lost 5, with 6 bases in between. Germline values: CDR1 SGHDT, CDR2 YYEEEE. This CDR3 has 12 amino acids.

The chain employs TRBV10-3 and TRBJ2-3, with TRBD2 identical over 7 bases. Germline V gene data show CDR1 as ENHRY and CDR2 as SYGVKD. J was trimmed by 6 bases and V by 5 bases; bases with no gene match: 11. This CDR3 contains 15 residues. The CDR3 reads CAISSPSGVEDTQYF. In nucleotides, the CDR3 is TGTGCCATCAGTTCCCCGAGCGGGGTCGAGGATACGCAGTATTTT.

This clonotype was picked up a small number of times. This chain connects TRBV9 to TRBJ1-1, with D tentatively TRBD1 (5 bases). Germline assignment: CDR1 SGDLS and CDR2 YYNGEE. CDR3 length: 14 amino acids. Trimming took off 2 bases at V and 0 bases at J, with 8 bases between the two ends. The CDR3 protein is CASSVQGMNTEAFF. For the CDR3, the DNA is TGTGCCAGCAGCGTCCAGGGTATGAACACTGAAGCTTTCTTT.

This clonotype appeared a few times. The chain recombines TRBV13 with TRBJ2-7; a possible D gene is TRBD2 (6 bases). V dropped 5 bases and J dropped 6 bases, with 23 bases sitting between them. CDR1 is PRHDT and CDR2 is FYEKMQ in the germline V gene (reference sequence). This CDR3 contains 16 residues. CDR3 sequence: CASSPVGREGSSEQYF. CDR3 bases: TGTGCCAGCAGCCCCGTTGGGCGGGAAGGGTCTTCCGAGCAGTACTTC.

The chain couples TRBV11-2 to TRBJ2-7; tentative D call: TRBD1 (6 bases). The CDR3 sequence is 14 residues long. Trimming left V 5 bases short and J 3 bases short, with 14 bases between. Germline V gene lookup returns CDR1 SGHAT and CDR2 FQNNGV. CDR3 region: CASSVGQGFYEQYF. The CDR3 DNA sequence: TGTGCCAGCAGCGTCGGCCAGGGGTTCTACGAGCAGTACTTC.

DNA of the CDR3: TGTGCCAGCAGTTTTGGGACAGTAGGGTTCCAGTACTTC. It codes for CASSFGTVGFQYF. The rearrangement joins TRBV12-3 or TRBV12-4 to TRBJ2-7; 7 bases match TRBD1. The CDR3 totals 13 residues. Trimming took 3 bases from V and 10 from J; bases not matched to a gene: 9.

There are a few counts of this clonotype. CDR3 coding DNA: TGCAGCGCTCAGGGGCGCGGCGATGGCTACACCTTC. This codes for CSAQGRGDGYTF. The chain joins TRBV29-1 to TRBJ1-2, with a possible D match to TRBD1 (6 bases). In germline, CDR1 is SQVTM, CDR2 ANQGSEA. Trimming took off 7 bases at V and 6 bases at J, with 15 bases between the two ends. This CDR3 is built from 12 residues. Using reference TRBV29-1 and TRBJ1-2 for the parts outside the CDR3, the full variable domain is SAVISQKPSRDICQRGTSLTIQCQVDSQVTMMFWYRQQPGQSLTLIATANQGSEATYESGFVIDKFPISRPNLTFSTLTVSNMSPEDSSIYLCSAQGRGDGYTFGSGTRLTVV.

This clonotype showed up many times. J is TRBJ2-1 and V is TRBV7-9, with D perhaps given as TRBD1 or TRBD2 (6 bases each). In germline, CDR1 is SEHNR, CDR2 FQNEAQ (reference sequence). The CDR3 totals 15 residues. V was pared by 6 bases and J by 4 bases, with 16 bases between. The CDR3 region is CASSPRGQGYNEQFF. The CDR3 nucleotides read TGTGCCAGCAGTCCCCGGGGGCAGGGATACAATGAGCAGTTCTTC.

This clonotype was found a few times. V gene TRBV6-1 combines with J gene TRBJ2-7; TRBD1 matches 7 bases. The V gene's germline CDR1 is MNHNS and CDR2 SASEGT. The CDR3 length is 15 residues. With 2 bases clipped from V and 7 bases from J, the junction kept 11 bases outside the gene matches. CDR3 coding DNA: TGTGCCAGCAGTGAATGGAAGGGGGCGTATCGGGAGCAGTACTTC. This encodes CASSEWKGAYREQYF.

This rearrangement joins TRBV27 to TRBJ2-3; 9 bases are a match to TRBD2. V shed 6 bases, J shed 0 bases, and the junction held 7 bases outside the gene matches. This CDR3 comprises 16 residues. Germline V gene lookup returns CDR1 MNHEY and CDR2 SMNVEV (reference sequence). Written as DNA, the CDR3 is TGTGCCAGCAGCTTGATAACTAGCGGGAGCACAGATACGCAGTATTTT. Amino acid sequence: CASSLITSGSTDTQYF.

This clonotype was seen only a few times. V usage is TRBV14 and J usage is TRBJ2-7; TRBD2 might be the D (5 bases). V gave up 6 bases and J gave up 4 bases, with 13 bases separating them. CDR1 and CDR2 (germline): SGHDN, FVKESK. The CDR3 totals 13 residues. CDR3 loop: CASSSGFLYEQYF. For the CDR3, the DNA is TGTGCCAGCAGTTCGGGATTTCTATACGAGCAGTACTTC.

The genes are TRBV12-3 or TRBV12-4 and TRBJ1-5, with 8 bases that match TRBD1. The CDR3 has 15 amino acids. After removal of 6 bases from V and 1 base from J, the junction contained 5 bases not matched to a gene. CDR3: CASRYRQGSNQPQHF. DNA for the CDR3: TGTGCCAGCAGGTATAGACAGGGGAGCAATCAGCCCCAGCATTTT.

This clonotype has ten or more counts. This chain joins TRBV12-3 or TRBV12-4 and TRBJ2-7; the D is unclear. The CDR3 extends over 12 amino acids. The V gene lost 4 bases and the J gene lost 2 bases, with 6 bases spanning the gap. The CDR3 nucleotides are TGTGCCAGCAGTTGGATAGCCTACGAGCAGTACTTC. Its translation is CASSWIAYEQYF.

The rearrangement links TRBV6-1 to TRBJ1-5, with 9 positions matching TRBD1. The CDR3 consists of 14 residues. From germline, CDR1 is MNHNS and CDR2 SASEGT. Trimming removed 6 bases from V and 7 bases from J; junction bases left unmatched: 7. Written as DNA, the CDR3 is TGTGCCAGCAGCCCTACAGGGGGCGGGCAGCCCCAGCATTTT. Residues: CASSPTGGGQPQHF.

This chain joins TRBV19 and TRBJ2-7; D perhaps matches TRBD2 (5 bases). V lost 1 base and J lost 0, with 7 bases in between. Germline assignment: CDR1 LNHDA and CDR2 SQIVND (reference sequence). CDR3 length: 14 amino acids. The CDR3 coding sequence is TGTGCCAGTAGTATAGCGCTAGCCTCCTACGAGCAGTACTTC. This encodes CASSIALASYEQYF. Complete variable domain (other parts from reference TRBV19 and TRBJ2-7): DGGITQSPKYLFRKEGQNVTLSCEQNLNHDAMYWYRQDPGQGLRLIYYSQIVNDFQKGDIAEGYSVSREKKESFPLTVTSAQKNPTAFYLCASSIALASYEQYFGPGTRLTVT.